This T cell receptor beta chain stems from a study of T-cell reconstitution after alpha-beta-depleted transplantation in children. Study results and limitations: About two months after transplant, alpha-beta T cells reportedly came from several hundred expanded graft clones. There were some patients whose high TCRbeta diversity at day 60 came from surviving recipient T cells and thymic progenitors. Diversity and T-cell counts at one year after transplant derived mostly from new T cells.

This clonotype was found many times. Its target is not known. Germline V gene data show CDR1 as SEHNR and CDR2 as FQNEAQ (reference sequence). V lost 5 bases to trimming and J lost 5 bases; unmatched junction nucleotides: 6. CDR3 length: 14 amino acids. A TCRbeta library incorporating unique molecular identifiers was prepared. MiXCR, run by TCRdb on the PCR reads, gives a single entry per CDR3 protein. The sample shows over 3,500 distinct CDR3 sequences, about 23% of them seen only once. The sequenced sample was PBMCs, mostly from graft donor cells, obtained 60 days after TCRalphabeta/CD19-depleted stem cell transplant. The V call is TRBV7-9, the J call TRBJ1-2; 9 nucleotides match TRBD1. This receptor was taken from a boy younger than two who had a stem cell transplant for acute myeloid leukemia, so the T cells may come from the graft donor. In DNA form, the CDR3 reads TGTGCCAGCAGCATGCCGGGGACAGGGTATGGCTACACCTTC. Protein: CASSMPGTGYGYTF.